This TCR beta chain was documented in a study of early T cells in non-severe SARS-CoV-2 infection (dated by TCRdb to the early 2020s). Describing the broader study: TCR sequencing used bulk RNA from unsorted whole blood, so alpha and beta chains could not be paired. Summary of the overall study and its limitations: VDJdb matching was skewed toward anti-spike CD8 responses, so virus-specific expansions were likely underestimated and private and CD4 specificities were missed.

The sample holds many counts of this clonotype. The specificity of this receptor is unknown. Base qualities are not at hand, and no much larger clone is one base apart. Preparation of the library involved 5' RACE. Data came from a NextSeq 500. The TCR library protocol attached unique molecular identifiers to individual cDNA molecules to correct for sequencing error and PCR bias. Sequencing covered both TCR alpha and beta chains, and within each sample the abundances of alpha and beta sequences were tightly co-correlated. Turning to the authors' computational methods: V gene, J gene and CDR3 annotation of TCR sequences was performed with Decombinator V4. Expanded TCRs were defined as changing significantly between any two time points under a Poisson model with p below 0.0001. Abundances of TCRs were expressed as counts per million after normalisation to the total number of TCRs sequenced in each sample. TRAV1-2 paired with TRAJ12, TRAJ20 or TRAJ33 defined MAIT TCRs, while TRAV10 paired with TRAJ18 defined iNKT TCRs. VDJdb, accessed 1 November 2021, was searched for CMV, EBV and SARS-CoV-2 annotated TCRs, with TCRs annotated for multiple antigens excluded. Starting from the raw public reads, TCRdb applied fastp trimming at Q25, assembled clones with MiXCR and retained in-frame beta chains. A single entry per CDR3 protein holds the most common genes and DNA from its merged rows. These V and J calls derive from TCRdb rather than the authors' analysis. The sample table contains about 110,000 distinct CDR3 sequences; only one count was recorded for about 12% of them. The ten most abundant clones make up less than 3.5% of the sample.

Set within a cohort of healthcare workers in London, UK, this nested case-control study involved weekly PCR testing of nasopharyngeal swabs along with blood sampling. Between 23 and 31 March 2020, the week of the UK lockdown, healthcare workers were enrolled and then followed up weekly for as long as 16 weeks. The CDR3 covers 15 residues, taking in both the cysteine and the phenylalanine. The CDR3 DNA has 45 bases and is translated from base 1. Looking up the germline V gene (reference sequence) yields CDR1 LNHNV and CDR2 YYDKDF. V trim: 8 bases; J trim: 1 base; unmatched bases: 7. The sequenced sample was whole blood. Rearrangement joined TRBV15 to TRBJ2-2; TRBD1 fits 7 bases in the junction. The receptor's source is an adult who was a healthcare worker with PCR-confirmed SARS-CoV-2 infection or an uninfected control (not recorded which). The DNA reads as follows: TGTGCCACCGGAGCGTCAGGGGGGAACACCGGGGAGCTGTTTTTT. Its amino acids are CATGASGGNTGELFF.